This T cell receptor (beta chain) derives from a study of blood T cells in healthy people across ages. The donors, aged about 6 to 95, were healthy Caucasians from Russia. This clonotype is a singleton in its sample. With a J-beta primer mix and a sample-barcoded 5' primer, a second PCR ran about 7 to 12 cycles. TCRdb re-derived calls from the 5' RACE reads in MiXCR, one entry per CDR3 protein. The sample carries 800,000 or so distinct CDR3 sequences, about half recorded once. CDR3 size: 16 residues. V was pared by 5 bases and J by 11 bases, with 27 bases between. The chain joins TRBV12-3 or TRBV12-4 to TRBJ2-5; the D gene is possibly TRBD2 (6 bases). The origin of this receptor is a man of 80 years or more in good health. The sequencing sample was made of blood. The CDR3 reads CASSPSGTQDYNEQYF. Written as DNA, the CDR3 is TGTGCCAGCAGTCCCTCCGGGACTCAAGACTACAATGAGCAGTACTTC.